The text below deals with one T cell receptor (beta chain). After removal of 10 bases from V and 0 bases from J, the junction contained 5 bases not matched to a gene. The CDR3 length is 15 residues. From germline, CDR1 is SNHLY and CDR2 FYNNEI. Next came a second PCR, run for about 7 to 12 cycles, which used a sample-barcoded 5' primer along with a J-beta primer mix. TCRdb analysed the 5' RACE reads with MiXCR anew, one entry per CDR3 protein. The table has about 760,000 distinct CDR3 sequences, 56% seen once; the top ten hold 20% to 30%. The sample is drawn from a study of blood T cells in healthy people across ages.

The chain carries TRBV2 and TRBJ2-6; TRBD1 matches at 8 bases. Sequenced material: blood. The origin of this receptor is a man aged 40-49 years in good health. CDR3 sequence reads: CATGQGSSGANVLTF. DNA for the CDR3: TGTGCCACAGGACAGGGTAGCTCTGGGGCCAACGTCCTGACTTTC.